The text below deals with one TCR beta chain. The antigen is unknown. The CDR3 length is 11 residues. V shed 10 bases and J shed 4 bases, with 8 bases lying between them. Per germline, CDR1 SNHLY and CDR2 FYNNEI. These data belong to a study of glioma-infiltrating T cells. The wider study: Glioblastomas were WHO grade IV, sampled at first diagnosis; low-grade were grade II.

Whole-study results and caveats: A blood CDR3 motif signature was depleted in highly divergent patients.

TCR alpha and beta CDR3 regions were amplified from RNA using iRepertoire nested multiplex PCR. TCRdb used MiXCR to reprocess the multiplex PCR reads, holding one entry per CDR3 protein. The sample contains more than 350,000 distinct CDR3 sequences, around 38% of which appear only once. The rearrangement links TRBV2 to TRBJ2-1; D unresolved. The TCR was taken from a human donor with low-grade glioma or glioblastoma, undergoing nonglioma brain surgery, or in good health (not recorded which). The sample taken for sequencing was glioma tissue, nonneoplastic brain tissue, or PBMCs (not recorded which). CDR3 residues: CAKSFYNEQFF. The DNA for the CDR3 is TGTGCCAAGTCCTTTTACAATGAGCAGTTCTTC. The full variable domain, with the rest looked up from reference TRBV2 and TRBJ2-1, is EPEVTQTPSHQVTQMGQEVILRCVPISNHLYFYWYRQILGQKVEFLVSFYNNEISEKSEIFDDQFSVERPDGSNFTLKIRSTKLEDSAMYFCAKSFYNEQFFGPGTRLTVL.